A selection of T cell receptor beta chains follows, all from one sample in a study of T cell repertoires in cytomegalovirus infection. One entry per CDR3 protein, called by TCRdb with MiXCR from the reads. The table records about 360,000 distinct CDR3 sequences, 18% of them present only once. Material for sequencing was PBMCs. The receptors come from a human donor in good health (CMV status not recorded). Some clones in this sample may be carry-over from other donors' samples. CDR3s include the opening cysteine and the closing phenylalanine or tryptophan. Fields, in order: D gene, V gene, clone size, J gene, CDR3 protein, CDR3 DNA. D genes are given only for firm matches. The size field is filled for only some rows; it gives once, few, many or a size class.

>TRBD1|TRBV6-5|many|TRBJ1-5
CASRGDSHQPQHF
TGTGCCAGCCGAGGGGACAGTCATCAGCCCCAGCATTTT
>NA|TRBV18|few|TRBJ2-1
CASSSGTPSYNEQFF
TGTGCCAGCTCCTCCGGGACACCTTCATACAATGAGCAGTTCTTC
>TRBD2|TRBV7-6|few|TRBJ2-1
CASSLGAGGYNEQFF
TGTGCCAGCAGCTTAGGGGCGGGAGGCTACAATGAGCAGTTCTTC
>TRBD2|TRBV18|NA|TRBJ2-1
CASSLYRYSGRGDEQFF
TGTGCCAGCTCACTGTACCGATATAGCGGGAGAGGGGATGAGCAGTTCTTC
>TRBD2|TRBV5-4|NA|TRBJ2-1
CASLGGLADPFSYNEQFF
TGTGCCAGCTTAGGGGGACTAGCGGACCCGTTCTCCTACAATGAGCAGTTCTTC
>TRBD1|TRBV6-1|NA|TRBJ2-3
CASRERTGGSTDTQYF
TGTGCCAGCAGGGAAAGAACAGGGGGGTCCACAGATACGCAGTATTTT
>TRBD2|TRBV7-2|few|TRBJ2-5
CASSLAVSGIWQETQYF
TGTGCCAGCAGCTTAGCGGTTAGCGGGATCTGGCAAGAGACCCAGTACTTC
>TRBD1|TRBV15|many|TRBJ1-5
CATSLDRDGDQPQHF
TGTGCCACCAGCCTCGACAGGGATGGTGATCAGCCCCAGCATTTT
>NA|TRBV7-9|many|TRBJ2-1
CASSRSIHYNEQFF
TGTGCCAGCAGCCGGAGTATTCACTACAATGAGCAGTTCTTC
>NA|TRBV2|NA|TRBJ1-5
CASSELSADQPQHF
TGTGCCAGCAGTGAATTGTCAGCCGATCAGCCCCAGCATTTT
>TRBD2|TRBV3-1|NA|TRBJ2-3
CASSAASGSQDTQYF
TGTGCCAGCAGCGCCGCTAGCGGGAGTCAAGATACGCAGTATTTT
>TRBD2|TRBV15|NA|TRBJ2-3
CATRLRGGATDTQYF
TGTGCCACCAGACTACGGGGGGGGGCCACAGATACGCAGTATTTT
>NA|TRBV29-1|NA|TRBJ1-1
CSVEGGADTEAFF
TGCAGCGTTGAAGGGGGGGCAGACACTGAAGCTTTCTTT
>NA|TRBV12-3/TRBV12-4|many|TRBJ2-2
CASSWDRGWDTGELFF
TGTGCCAGCAGTTGGGACCGGGGATGGGACACCGGGGAGCTGTTTTTT
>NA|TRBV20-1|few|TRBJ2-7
CSAGATLQGLSYEQYF
TGCAGTGCCGGGGCTACCCTTCAGGGGTTAAGCTACGAGCAGTACTTC
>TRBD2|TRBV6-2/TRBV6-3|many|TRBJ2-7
CASSTTSGSDEQYF
TGTGCCAGCAGTACGACTAGCGGGAGCGACGAGCAGTACTTC
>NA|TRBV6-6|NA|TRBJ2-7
CASSLSAGPSEQYF
TGTGCCAGCAGCCTAAGTGCAGGACCGTCTGAGCAGTACTTC
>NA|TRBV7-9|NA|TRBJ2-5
CASSLISNRAKETQYF
TGTGCCAGCAGCTTAATTTCGAACAGGGCTAAAGAGACCCAGTACTTC
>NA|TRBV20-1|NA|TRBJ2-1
CSASPTRGSGIYNEQFF
TGCAGTGCTAGTCCCACCCGGGGTAGCGGAATCTACAATGAGCAGTTCTTC
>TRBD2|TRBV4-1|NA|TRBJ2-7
CASSQVPGGAYEQYF
TGCGCCAGCAGCCAAGTTCCGGGGGGAGCCTACGAGCAGTACTTC
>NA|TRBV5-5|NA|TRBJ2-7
CASRPVGGDLIEQYF
TGTGCCAGCAGACCCGTGGGTGGGGACCTCATCGAGCAGTACTTC
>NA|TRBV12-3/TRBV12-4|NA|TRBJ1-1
CASSKPDLQDTEAFF
TGTGCCAGCAGTAAGCCTGACCTTCAGGACACTGAAGCTTTCTTT
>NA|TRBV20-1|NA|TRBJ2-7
CSTGPYSYEQYF
TGCAGTACCGGGCCCTACTCCTACGAGCAGTACTTC
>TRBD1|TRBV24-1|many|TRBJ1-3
CATSDRDREGTIYF
TGTGCCACCAGTGATCGGGACAGGGAAGGCACCATATATTTT
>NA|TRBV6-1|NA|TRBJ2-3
CASDQRGAHTDTQYF
TGTGCCAGCGACCAACGGGGGGCGCACACAGATACGCAGTATTTT
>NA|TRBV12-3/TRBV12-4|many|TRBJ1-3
CASSGNTIYF
TGTGCCAGCTCTGGAAACACCATATATTTT
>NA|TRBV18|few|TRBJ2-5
CASSPDSGIQETQYF
TGTGCCAGCTCACCAGACTCGGGGATCCAAGAGACCCAGTACTTC
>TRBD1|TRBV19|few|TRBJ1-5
CASSGGQPGNQPQHF
TGTGCCAGTAGTGGGGGACAGCCTGGCAATCAGCCCCAGCATTTT
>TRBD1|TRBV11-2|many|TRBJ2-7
CASSLGQGINYEQYF
TGTGCCAGCAGCTTGGGACAGGGGATCAACTACGAGCAGTACTTC
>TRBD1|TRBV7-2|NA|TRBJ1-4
CASSPDRGYNEKLFF
TGTGCCAGCAGCCCCGACAGGGGCTATAATGAAAAACTGTTTTTT
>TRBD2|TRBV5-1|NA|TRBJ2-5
CASSREGAGETQYF
TGCGCCAGCAGCCGGGAGGGCGCAGGGGAGACCCAGTACTTC
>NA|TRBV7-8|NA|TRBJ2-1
CASSSRGFGRDRVNEQFF
TGTGCCAGCAGCTCCCGGGGGTTCGGGCGGGATAGGGTAAATGAGCAGTTCTTC
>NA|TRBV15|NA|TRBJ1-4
CATSRTRGVLELFF
TGTGCCACCAGCAGAACCCGGGGGGTCCTGGAACTGTTTTTT
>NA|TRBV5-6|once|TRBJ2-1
CASSLAVGSFSYNEQFF
TGTGCCAGCAGCTTGGCCGTAGGGAGCTTCTCCTACAATGAGCAGTTCTTC
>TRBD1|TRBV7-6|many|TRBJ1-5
CASSHPSPGQGGFQPQHF
TGTGCCAGCAGCCACCCATCGCCGGGACAGGGCGGTTTTCAGCCCCAGCATTTT